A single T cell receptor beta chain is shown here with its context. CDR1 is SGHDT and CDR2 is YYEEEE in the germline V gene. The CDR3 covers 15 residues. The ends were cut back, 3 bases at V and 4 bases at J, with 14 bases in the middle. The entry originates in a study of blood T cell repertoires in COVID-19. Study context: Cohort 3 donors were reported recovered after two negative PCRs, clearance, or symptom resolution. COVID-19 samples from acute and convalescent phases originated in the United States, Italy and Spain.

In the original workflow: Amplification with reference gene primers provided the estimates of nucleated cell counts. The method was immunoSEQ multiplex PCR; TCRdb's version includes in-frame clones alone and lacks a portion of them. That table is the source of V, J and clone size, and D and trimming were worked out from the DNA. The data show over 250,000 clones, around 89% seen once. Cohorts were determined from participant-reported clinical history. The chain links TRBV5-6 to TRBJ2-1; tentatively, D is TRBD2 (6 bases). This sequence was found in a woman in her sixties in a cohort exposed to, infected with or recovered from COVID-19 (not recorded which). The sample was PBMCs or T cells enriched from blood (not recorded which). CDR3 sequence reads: CASSWDSEGYNEQFF. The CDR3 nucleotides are TGTGCCAGCAGCTGGGACTCAGAGGGTTACAATGAGCAGTTCTTC.